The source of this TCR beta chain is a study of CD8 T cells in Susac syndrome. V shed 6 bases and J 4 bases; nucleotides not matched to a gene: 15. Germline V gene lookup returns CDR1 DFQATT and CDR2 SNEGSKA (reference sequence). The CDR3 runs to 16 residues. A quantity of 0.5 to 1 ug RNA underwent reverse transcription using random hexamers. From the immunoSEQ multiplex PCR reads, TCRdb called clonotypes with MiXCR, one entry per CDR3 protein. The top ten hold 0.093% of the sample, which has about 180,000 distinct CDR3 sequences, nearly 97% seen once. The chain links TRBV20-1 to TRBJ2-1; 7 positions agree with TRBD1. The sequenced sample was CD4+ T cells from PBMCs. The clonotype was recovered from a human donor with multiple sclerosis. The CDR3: CSADGSGTALYNEQFF. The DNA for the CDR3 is TGCAGTGCGGACGGCTCCGGGACAGCCCTTTACAATGAGCAGTTCTTC.